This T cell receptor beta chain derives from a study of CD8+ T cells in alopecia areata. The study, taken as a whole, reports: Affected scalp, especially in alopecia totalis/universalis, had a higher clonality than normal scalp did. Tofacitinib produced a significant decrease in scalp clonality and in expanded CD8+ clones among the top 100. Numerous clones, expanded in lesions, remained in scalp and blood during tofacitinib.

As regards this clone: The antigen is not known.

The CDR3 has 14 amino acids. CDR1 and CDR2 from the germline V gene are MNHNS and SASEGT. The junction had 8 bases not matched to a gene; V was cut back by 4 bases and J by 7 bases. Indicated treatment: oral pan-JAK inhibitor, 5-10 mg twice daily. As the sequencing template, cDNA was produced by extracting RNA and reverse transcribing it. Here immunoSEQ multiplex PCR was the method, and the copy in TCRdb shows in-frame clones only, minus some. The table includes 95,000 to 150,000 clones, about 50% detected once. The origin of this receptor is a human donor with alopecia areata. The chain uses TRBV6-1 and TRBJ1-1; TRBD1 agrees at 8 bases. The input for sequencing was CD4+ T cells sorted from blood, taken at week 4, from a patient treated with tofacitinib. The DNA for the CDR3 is TGTGCCAGCAGTGGCCCCGGACAGGGATTTGAAGCTTTCTTT. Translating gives CASSGPGQGFEAFF.